This TCR beta chain was sequenced for a study of CD4+ T cells in melanoma. Findings and limits, study-wide: Reportedly, melanoma neoantigen-specific CD4+ T cells showed varied differentiation states. CD8+ T cell, macrophage and B cell function reportedly correlated with neoantigen-specific CD4+ T cells.

In the case of this clone: Its antigen is as yet unknown.

Trimming pared 1 base from V and 8 bases from J, leaving 11 bases between. The germline gives CDR1 LNHNV, CDR2 YYDKDF (reference sequence). The CDR3 runs to 13 residues. TCRdb keeps only in-frame clones here, not all; method: immunoSEQ multiplex PCR. Counted here are more than 110,000 clones, roughly 91% occurring once; the ten biggest clones make up approximately 1.5%. The receptor was derived from a human donor with melanoma. The J gene is TRBJ1-2, the V gene TRBV15; D is ambiguous. CDR3 region: CATSRAGLRGYTF. CDR3 sequence (DNA): TGTGCCACCAGCAGAGCGGGATTGAGGGGCTACACCTTC.